This TCR beta chain was captured by sequencing in a study of shared clonotypes between healthy human individuals. There are 15 residues in the CDR3. The germline V gene encodes CDR1 MRHNA and CDR2 SNTAGT. V shed 5 bases and J shed 9 bases, with 19 bases lying between them. Each of the donors was a healthy adult who was HIV-negative and had not had a recent acute infection or vaccination. At a deep level, the assay was run. Assay: immunoSEQ multiplex PCR; the TCRdb copy retains only in-frame clones and omits some. The table has roughly 2,500,000 clones, approximately 93% seen once. Material for sequencing was naive CD4+ T cells from PBMCs. Subset of the sample: CD45RA+ positively selected. This chain joins TRBV6-4 and TRBJ2-2, with a tentative D call TRBD1 (8 bases). The receptor comes from a man younger than 35 in good health. Some clones in this sample may be carry-over from other donors' samples. The CDR3 nucleotides are TGTGCCAGCAGTAACGGACAGGGACTATCCAGGGAGCTGTTTTTT. Its translation is CASSNGQGLSRELFF.